This T cell receptor (beta chain) appears in the sequencing data of a study of blood T cells in healthy people across ages. Findings and limits, study-wide: Naive T cell percentage strongly correlated with TCR beta diversity.

This clonotype was seen a few times. Its antigen remains unknown. Unmatched junction bases numbered 21, after V lost 5 bases and J lost 11 bases. CDR1 and CDR2 from the germline V gene are SEHNR and FQNEAQ (reference sequence). This CDR3 region has 17 residues. A sample-barcoded 5' primer and a J-beta primer mix were used in a second PCR of roughly 7 to 12 cycles. MiXCR, run by TCRdb on the 5' RACE reads, gives a single entry per CDR3 protein. Seen here are fewer than 950,000 distinct CDR3 sequences, roughly 34% observed once, and the top ten hold roughly 13%. Sequencing used blood. The chain combines TRBV7-9 with TRBJ2-5, with 9 positions matching TRBD2. This clonotype was sampled from a man between 18 and 29 years old in good health. CDR3 sequence reads: CASSPPSRSGGTNEQYF. CDR3 in DNA: TGTGCCAGCAGCCCCCCTAGTCGCAGCGGGGGGACCAATGAGCAGTACTTC. The full variable domain, its missing parts supplied by reference TRBV7-9 and TRBJ2-5, is DTGVSQNPRHKITKRGQNVTFRCDPISEHNRLYWYRQTLGQGPEFLTYFQNEAQLEKSRLLSDRFSAERPKGSFSTLEIQRTEQGDSAMYLCASSPPSRSGGTNEQYFGPGTRLLVL.